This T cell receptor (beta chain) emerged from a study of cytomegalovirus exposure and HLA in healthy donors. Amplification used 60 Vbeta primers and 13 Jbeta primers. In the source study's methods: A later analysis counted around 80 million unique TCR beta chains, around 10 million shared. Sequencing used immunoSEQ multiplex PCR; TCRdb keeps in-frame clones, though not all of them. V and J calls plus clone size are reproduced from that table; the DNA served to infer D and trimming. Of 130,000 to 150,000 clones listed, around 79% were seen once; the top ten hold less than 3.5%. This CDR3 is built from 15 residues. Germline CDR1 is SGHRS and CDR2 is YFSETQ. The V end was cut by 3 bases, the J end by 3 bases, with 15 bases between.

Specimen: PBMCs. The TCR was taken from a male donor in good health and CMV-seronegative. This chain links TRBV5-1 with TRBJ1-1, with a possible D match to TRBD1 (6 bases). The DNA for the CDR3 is TGCGCCAGCAGCTCATGGGACGAGGGGGACACTGAAGCTTTCTTT. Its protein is CASSSWDEGDTEAFF.